These 9 T cell receptor beta chains originate from one sample sequenced in a study of shared clonotypes between healthy human individuals. Profiled with immunoSEQ multiplex PCR; TCRdb holds only in-frame clones, not every one. The sample consists of hundreds of thousands of clones, 96% of them appearing once. Sequenced sample: naive CD4+ T cells sorted from blood. The subset denotes: CD45RA+ positively selected. These receptors came from a woman between 25 and 40 years old in good health.

V is TRBV30 and J is TRBJ2-7; D is unresolved. V gave up 2 bases and J gave up 1 base, with 0 bases separating them. CDR1 and CDR2 from the germline V gene are GTSNPN and SVGIG (reference sequence). The CDR3 is made up of 10 amino acids. The CDR3 region has the DNA TGTGCCTGGAGTTCCTACGAGCAGTACTTC. It yields the protein CAWSSYEQYF.

The V and J genes are TRBV6-5 and TRBJ1-2; tentative D call: TRBD1 (5 bases). Germline CDR1 and CDR2: MNHEY and SVGAGI. The CDR3 runs 14 residues. V was shortened by 6 bases and J by 3 bases, with 14 bases between the two germline ends. The CDR3 bases are TGTGCCAGCAGGAGGGGAAATGAGGACTATGGCTACACCTTC. Translating gives CASRRGNEDYGYTF.

This clone has only one observation. This chain joins TRBV5-1 and TRBJ2-4; D gene unclear. CDR1 and CDR2 (germline): SGHRS, YFSETQ. The CDR3 is 16 amino acids. V shed 0 bases and J shed 0 bases, with 10 bases lying between them. This CDR3 reads CASSLGANVAKNIQYF. In DNA, the CDR3 is TGCGCCAGCAGCTTGGGGGCGAACGTAGCCAAAAACATTCAGTACTTC.

V is TRBV28 and J is TRBJ1-3; a weak D match, TRBD1 (5 bases). The CDR3 length is 16 residues. V was clipped by 2 bases and J by 0 bases, with 11 bases between them. CDR1 MDHEN and CDR2 SYDVKM come from the germline V gene. CDR3 DNA sequence: TGTGCCAGCAGTTTAGACAGAGTATACTCTGGAAACACCATATATTTT. Its translation is CASSLDRVYSGNTIYF.

The V and J genes are TRBV28 and TRBJ2-5; 13 positions agree with TRBD2. The tail of the sequence fits TRBJ2-7 better, so the J call may be wrong. In germline, CDR1 is MDHEN, CDR2 SYDVKM. The CDR3 consists of 15 residues. Written as DNA, the CDR3 is TGTGCCAGCAGTTGGGGGACTAGCGGGATGTACGAGCAGTACTTC. Its protein product is CASSWGTSGMYEQYF.

The chain is built from TRBV5-4 and TRBJ2-4, with D hard to call. Germline CDR1 reads SGHNT; CDR2 reads YYREEE (reference sequence). The V gene lost 4 bases and the J gene lost 6 bases, with 14 bases spanning the gap. This CDR3 is built from 14 residues. The CDR3 bases are TGTGCCAGCAGCCTTGACCGGGCTATAAACATTCAGTACTTC. Protein product: CASSLDRAINIQYF.

This chain uses TRBV5-1 with TRBJ1-6; D is possibly TRBD1 (5 bases). Germline V gives CDR1 SGHRS, CDR2 YFSETQ. There are 14 residues in the CDR3. Between the trimmed V and J ends, which lost 0 bases and 9 bases, there was a span of 10 bases. The CDR3 loop reads CASSLENGASPLHF. The CDR3 coding sequence is TGCGCCAGCAGCTTGGAGAATGGGGCTTCACCCCTCCACTTT.

The chain joins TRBV10-3 to TRBJ1-5; D ambiguous. This CDR3 is 13 amino acids long. V lost 2 bases to trimming and J lost 5 bases, with 7 bases between them. Germline lookup yields CDR1 ENHRY and CDR2 SYGVKD. Written as DNA, the CDR3 is TGTGCCATCAGTGAGAGGGATGATCAGCCCCAGCATTTT. Translating it yields CAISERDDQPQHF.

The V call is TRBV6-4, the J call TRBJ2-4; D is unclear. Deletions cut 2 bases from V and 7 bases from J, with 21 bases between. The CDR3 spans 17 residues. Germline lookup yields CDR1 MRHNA and CDR2 SNTAGT. The CDR3 reads CASSDPWATRFVNIQYF. Here the CDR3 DNA reads TGTGCCAGCAGTGACCCATGGGCGACAAGGTTCGTCAACATTCAGTACTTC.